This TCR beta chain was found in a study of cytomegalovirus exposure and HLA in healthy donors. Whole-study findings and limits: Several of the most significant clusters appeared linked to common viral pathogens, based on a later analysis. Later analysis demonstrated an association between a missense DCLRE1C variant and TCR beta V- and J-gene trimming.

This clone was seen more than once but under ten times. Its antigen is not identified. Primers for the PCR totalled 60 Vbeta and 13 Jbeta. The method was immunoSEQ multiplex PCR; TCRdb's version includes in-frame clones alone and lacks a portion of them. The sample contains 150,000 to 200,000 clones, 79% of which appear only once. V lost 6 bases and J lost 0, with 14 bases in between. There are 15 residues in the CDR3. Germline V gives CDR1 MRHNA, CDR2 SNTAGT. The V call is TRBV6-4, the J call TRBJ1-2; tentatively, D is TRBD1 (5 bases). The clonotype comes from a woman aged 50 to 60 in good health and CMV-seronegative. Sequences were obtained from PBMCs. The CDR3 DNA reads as TGTGCCAGCAGCCCAGGGCAGTCTGCTAACTATGGCTACACCTTC. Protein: CASSPGQSANYGYTF.